A single TCR beta chain is shown here with its context. The target antigen is unknown. This sample is part of a study of a mutant IDH1 vaccine in newly diagnosed glioma. The overall study: The treated group averaged approximately 42 years old and was roughly 62% male, approximately 40% female. Before enrollment, the patients had been treated with radiotherapy alone, temozolomide alone, or both together. Most of them had received both. The study, taken as a whole, reports: The occurrence of vaccine-induced immune responses was seen in roughly 93% of patients.

This CDR3 has 14 amino acids. The V end lost 10 bases, the J end lost 4 bases, and 17 bases lay between the germline ends. The germline V gene has CDR1 MNHEY and CDR2 SVGAGI. Time point: baseline, week 1 (first vaccination visit). Noted treatment: pre-vaccination baseline after standard-of-care therapy. Sequenced by immunoSEQ multiplex PCR; TCRdb stores in-frame clones only, minus some. The data contain 98,000 or so clones, approximately 90% of them seen just once; the ten biggest clones take up roughly 0.54%. The sequence was collected from a woman between 50 and 59 years old with glioma. V and J are TRBV6-5 and TRBJ2-1; no definite D call. The sample consisted of PBMCs, taken from a glioma patient treated with radiotherapy, temozolomide or both. The CDR3 protein is CATRRRGEYNEQFF. CDR3 coding DNA: TGTGCCACACGCCGGCGAGGAGAGTACAATGAGCAGTTCTTC.